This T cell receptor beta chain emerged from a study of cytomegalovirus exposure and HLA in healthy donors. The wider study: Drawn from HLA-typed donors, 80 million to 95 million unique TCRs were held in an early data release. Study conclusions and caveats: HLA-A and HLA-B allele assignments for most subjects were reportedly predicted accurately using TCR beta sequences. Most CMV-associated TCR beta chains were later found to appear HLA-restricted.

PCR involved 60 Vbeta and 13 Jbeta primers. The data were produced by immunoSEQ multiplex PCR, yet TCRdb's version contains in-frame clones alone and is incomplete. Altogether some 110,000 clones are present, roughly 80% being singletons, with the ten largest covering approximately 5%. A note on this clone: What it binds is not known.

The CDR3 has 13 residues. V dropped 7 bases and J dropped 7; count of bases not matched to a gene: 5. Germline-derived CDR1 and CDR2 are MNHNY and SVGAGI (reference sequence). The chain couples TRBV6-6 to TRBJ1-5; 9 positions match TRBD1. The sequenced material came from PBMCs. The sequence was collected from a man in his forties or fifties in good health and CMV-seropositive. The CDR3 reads CASKDRGGQPQHF. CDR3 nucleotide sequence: TGTGCCAGCAAGGACAGGGGCGGCCAGCCCCAGCATTTT.